Below are 16 T cell receptor beta chains sequenced from a single sample in a study of T cells after yellow fever vaccination. TCRdb re-analysed the 5' RACE reads in MiXCR, keeping a single row per CDR3 protein. This table has 200,000 to 300,000 distinct CDR3 sequences, approximately 6.7% appearing once. This specimen consisted of CD4+ T cells sorted from PBMCs, obtained on the day of the yellow fever booster vaccination. All receptors derive from a man younger than 45 who received the YFV17D yellow fever vaccine.

This clonotype was counted at least ten times. The V and J genes are TRBV11-2 and TRBJ2-1; 11 bases agree with TRBD2. This CDR3 contains 16 residues. Germline CDR1 reads SGHAT; CDR2 reads FQNNGV. V shed 4 bases, J shed 6 bases, and the junction held 8 bases outside the gene matches. Here the CDR3 DNA reads TGTGCCAGCAGCTCTCTACTAGCGGGAGTAGGCAATGAGCAGTTCTTC. Its protein is CASSSLLAGVGNEQFF. Looking up the rest from reference TRBV11-2 and TRBJ2-1 gives the full variable domain: EAGVAQSPRYKIIEKRQSVAFWCNPISGHATLYWYQQILGQGPKLLIQFQNNGVVDDSQLPKDRFSAERLKGVDSTLKIQPAKLEDSAVYLCASSSLLAGVGNEQFFGPGTRLTVL.

This clonotype was detected ten times or more. The chain uses TRBV7-9 and TRBJ1-6; 9 bases match TRBD1. V lost 6 bases to trimming and J lost 6 bases; unmatched junction nucleotides: 6. From germline, CDR1 is SEHNR and CDR2 FQNEAQ (reference sequence). The CDR3 extends over 15 amino acids. Here the CDR3 DNA reads TGTGCCAGCAGTTACACAGGGGGCGGTAATTCACCCCTCCACTTT. This codes for CASSYTGGGNSPLHF.

In this sample, this clonotype turned up a few times. V and J are TRBV5-1 and TRBJ1-1; D might be TRBD1 (5 bases). Germline lookup yields CDR1 SGHRS and CDR2 YFSETQ. The ends were cut back, 0 bases at V and 3 bases at J, with 12 bases in the middle. This CDR3 has 15 residues. The CDR3 here is CASSLELSGDTEAFF. DNA for the CDR3: TGCGCCAGCAGCTTGGAACTTTCGGGGGACACTGAAGCTTTCTTT. Full variable domain (rest looked up from reference TRBV5-1 and TRBJ1-1): KAGVTQTPRYLIKTRGQQVTLSCSPISGHRSVSWYQQTPGQGLQFLFEYFSETQRNKGNFPGRFSGRQFSNSRSEMNVSTLELGDSALYLCASSLELSGDTEAFFGQGTRLTVV.

The chain carries TRBV12-3 or TRBV12-4 and TRBJ2-2, with D perhaps matching TRBD2 (5 bases). V shed 6 bases and J shed 4 bases, with 9 bases lying between them. This CDR3 comprises 13 residues. The CDR3 nucleotides are TGTGCCAGCAGCAAGGGAGTCACCGGGGAGCTGTTTTTT. Translation gives CASSKGVTGELFF.

The V call is TRBV4-3, the J call TRBJ2-3; TRBD2 is a possible D gene (6 bases). The V end was cut by 2 bases, the J end by 0 bases, with 12 bases between. The CDR3 extends over 16 amino acids. Germline V CDR1 and CDR2: LGHNA, YSLEER. As DNA, the CDR3 is TGCGCCAGCAGCCAACTTAGCGGTCCTAGCACAGATACGCAGTATTTT. The encoded protein is CASSQLSGPSTDTQYF.

Remarks on this clonotype: Possible read error: a much larger clone is one base away. The V and J genes are TRBV4-2 and TRBJ1-4; D remains unclear. Germline lookup yields CDR1 LGHNA and CDR2 YNFKEQ. CDR3 length: 15 amino acids. The V end was cut by 3 bases, the J end by 8 bases, with 16 bases between. The CDR3 loop reads CASSHDRASVEKLFF. CDR3 nucleotide sequence: TGTGCCAGCAGCCACGATCGGGCCTCGGTGGAAAAACTGTTTTTT.

This clonotype occurred many times. This CDR3 reads CASSHGRGAYNEQFF. The DNA of the CDR3 is TGCGCCAGCAGTCACGGGAGAGGGGCCTACAATGAGCAGTTCTTC. The chain links TRBV23-1 to TRBJ2-1; TRBD2 is a possible D gene (6 bases). TRBV23-1 is marked as an open reading frame, function uncertain. V dropped 3 bases and J dropped 2 bases, with 11 bases sitting between them. The CDR3 spans 15 residues.

This clonotype was recorded many times. The V call is TRBV5-4, the J call TRBJ2-7, with D possibly matching TRBD1 (5 bases). CDR3 size: 13 residues. V was clipped by 2 bases and J by 4 bases, with 10 bases between them. CDR1 is SGHNT and CDR2 is YYREEE in the germline V gene (reference sequence). CDR3 sequence: CASSLQASYEQYF. The CDR3 DNA reads TGTGCCAGCAGCTTACAGGCCTCATACGAGCAGTACTTC.

This clonotype was seen ten or more times. V is TRBV12-5 and J is TRBJ2-5, with 10 bases aligning to TRBD1. Germline lookup yields CDR1 LGHNT and CDR2 FRNRAP. The CDR3 is 13 amino acids. V was clipped by 7 bases and J by 6 bases; unmatched bases: 5. This CDR3 reads CASARDRGQTQYF. CDR3 bases: TGTGCTAGTGCCCGGGACAGGGGACAGACCCAGTACTTC.

A few counts support this clonotype. V and J are TRBV3-1 and TRBJ1-1; tentative D call: TRBD1 (5 bases). This CDR3 has 14 residues. V was clipped by 5 bases and J by 3 bases, with 13 bases between them. Germline CDR1 is LGHDT and CDR2 is YNNKEL (reference sequence). The DNA of the CDR3 is TGTGCCAGCAGCTTCCGCGGGGGGGACACTGAAGCTTTCTTT. This gives the protein CASSFRGGDTEAFF. The variable domain in full, with the rest retrieved from reference TRBV3-1 and TRBJ1-1, is DTAVSQTPKYLVTQMGNDKSIKCEQNLGHDTMYWYKQDSKKFLKIMFSYNNKELIINETVPNRFSPKSPDKAHLNLHINSLELGDSAVYFCASSFRGGDTEAFFGQGTRLTVV.

This clonotype was seen ten or more times. The chain recombines TRBV28 with TRBJ1-5; D gene unclear. The CDR3 runs 13 residues. V lost 5 bases to trimming and J lost 7 bases, with 12 bases between them. From germline, CDR1 is MDHEN and CDR2 SYDVKM. The CDR3 bases are TGTGCCAGCAGTCCGCCCGGGCCCCAGCCCCAGCATTTT. Its protein product is CASSPPGPQPQHF.

This rearrangement joins TRBV30 to TRBJ2-5, with D uncertain. The V gene's germline CDR1 is GTSNPN and CDR2 SVGIG (reference sequence). CDR3 length: 10 residues. The V gene lost 3 bases and the J gene lost 8 bases, with 7 bases spanning the gap. The CDR3 DNA reads as TGTGCCTGGAGCAGGAGTACCCAGTACTTC. The encoded protein is CAWSRSTQYF. Full variable domain (missing parts from reference TRBV30 and TRBJ2-5): SQTIHQWPATLVQPVGSPLSLECTVEGTSNPNLYWYRQAAGRGLQLLFYSVGIGQISSEVPQNLSASRPQDRQFILSSKKLLLSDSGFYLCAWSRSTQYFGPGTRLLVL.

The V call is TRBV19, the J call TRBJ1-5; D gene uncertain. Germline CDR1 reads LNHDA; CDR2 reads SQIVND (reference sequence). V gave up 7 bases and J gave up 5 bases, with 15 bases separating them. This CDR3 spans 14 amino acids. In nucleotides, the CDR3 is TGTGCCAGTACGCTATCGGGCCTATATCAGCCCCAGCATTTT. This gives the protein CASTLSGLYQPQHF.

This clonotype was found a few times. This chain uses TRBV29-1 with TRBJ2-7; 7 bases align to TRBD1. The V gene end was trimmed by 1 base and the J gene end by 1 base; junction bases not matched to a gene: 7. CDR1 and CDR2 from the germline V gene are SQVTM and ANQGSEA. The CDR3 runs 15 residues. The DNA for the CDR3 is TGCAGCGTTGAAGTTCGGGACAGACCTTCCTACGAGCAGTACTTC. Amino acids: CSVEVRDRPSYEQYF.

The rearrangement joins TRBV5-1 to TRBJ2-7, with a weak D call TRBD1 (6 bases). The CDR3 is made up of 15 amino acids. Germline V gives CDR1 SGHRS, CDR2 YFSETQ. V was pared by 1 base and J by 6 bases, with 17 bases between. CDR3 region: CASSLSTGYVGEQYF. For the CDR3, the DNA is TGCGCCAGCAGCTTGAGTACAGGGTACGTTGGCGAGCAGTACTTC.

This clonotype was seen more than once but under ten times. This rearrangement joins TRBV29-1 to TRBJ1-5; no clear D gene. Between the trimmed V and J ends, which lost 6 bases and 0 bases, there was a span of 9 bases. CDR1 is SQVTM, CDR2 ANQGSEA, per germline. This CDR3 has 13 amino acids. For the CDR3, the DNA is TGCAGCGTGAGCGGTTCTAGCAATCAGCCCCAGCATTTT. As protein: CSVSGSSNQPQHF.